This TCR beta chain was retrieved from a study of shared clonotypes between healthy human individuals. Study details: Researchers assigned three CD4 naive, three CD4 memory, two CD8 naive and one CD8 memory plate to each donor.

Genomic DNA (from each subset) was split evenly across several immunoSEQ plates. Clones were sequenced by immunoSEQ multiplex PCR, and TCRdb holds only the in-frame ones, with some missing. The table records more than 2,000,000 clones, around 90% of them present only once. Study-level points and caveats: In having few donors, the study represented limited genetic and exposure-history diversity.

Into CD45RA+ naive and CD45RA-negative memory subsets, the CD4+ cells were split. On this clone itself: Its antigen is unknown.

CDR1 and CDR2 (germline): LNHDA, SQIVND (reference sequence). The J segment lost 8 bases and the V segment lost 9 bases, leaving 7 bases of the junction unmatched. The CDR3 is made up of 14 amino acids. This sequence originates from a young man in good health. The sequenced sample was naive CD4+ T cells sorted from blood. Subset reported: CD45RA+ positively selected. The chain carries TRBV19 and TRBJ2-1, with TRBD2 identical over 13 bases. The CDR3 loop is CASTGLAGLDEQFF. DNA for the CDR3: TGTGCCAGCACGGGACTAGCGGGGTTGGATGAGCAGTTCTTC.